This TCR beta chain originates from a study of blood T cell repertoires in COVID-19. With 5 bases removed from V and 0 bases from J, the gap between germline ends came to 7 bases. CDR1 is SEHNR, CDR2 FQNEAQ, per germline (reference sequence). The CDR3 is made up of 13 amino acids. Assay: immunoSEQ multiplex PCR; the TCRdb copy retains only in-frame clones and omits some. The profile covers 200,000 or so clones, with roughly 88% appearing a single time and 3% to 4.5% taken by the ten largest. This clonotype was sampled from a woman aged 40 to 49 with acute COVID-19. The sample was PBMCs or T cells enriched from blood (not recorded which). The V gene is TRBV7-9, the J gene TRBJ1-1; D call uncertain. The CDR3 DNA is TGTGCCAGCAGCCCTACGGTGAACACTGAAGCTTTCTTT. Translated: CASSPTVNTEAFF.